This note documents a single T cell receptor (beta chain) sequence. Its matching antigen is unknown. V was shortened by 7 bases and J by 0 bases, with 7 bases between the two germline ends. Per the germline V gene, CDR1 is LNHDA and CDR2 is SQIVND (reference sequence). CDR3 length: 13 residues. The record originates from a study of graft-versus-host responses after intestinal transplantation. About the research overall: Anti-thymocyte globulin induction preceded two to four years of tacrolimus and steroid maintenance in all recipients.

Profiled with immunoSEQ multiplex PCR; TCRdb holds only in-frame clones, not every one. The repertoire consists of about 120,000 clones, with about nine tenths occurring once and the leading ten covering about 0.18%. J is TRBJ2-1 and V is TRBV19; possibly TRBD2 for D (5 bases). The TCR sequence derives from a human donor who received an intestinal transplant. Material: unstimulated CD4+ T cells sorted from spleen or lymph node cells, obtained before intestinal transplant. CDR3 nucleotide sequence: TGTGCCAGTAAACGGGGCTCCTACAATGAGCAGTTCTTC. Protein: CASKRGSYNEQFF. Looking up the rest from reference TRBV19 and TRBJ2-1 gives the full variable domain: DGGITQSPKYLFRKEGQNVTLSCEQNLNHDAMYWYRQDPGQGLRLIYYSQIVNDFQKGDIAEGYSVSREKKESFPLTVTSAQKNPTAFYLCASKRGSYNEQFFGPGTRLTVL.